This T cell receptor beta chain was captured in a study of T cells expressing NK-cell markers. CDR3 length: 15 residues. CDR1 and CDR2 (germline): SGHTA, FQGTGA. Following a re-call of the 5' RACE reads, TCRdb has one entry per CDR3 protein and lacks DNA. The sample shows approximately 460,000 distinct CDR3 sequences, and 7.3% sits with its ten largest clones. Specimen: blood T cells: a sorted CD56 or NKG2C T cell subset, CD4+ or CD8+ T cells, or bulk PBMC T cells (not recorded which). The chain couples TRBV7-3 to TRBJ2-1; TCRdb's D call of TRBD1 is untestable without DNA. The receptor was derived from a woman aged 18-69 years in good health. Here the CDR3 reads CASSSMVGRRNEQFF.